The present T cell receptor beta chain was sequenced within a study of CD8 T cells in Susac syndrome. Random-hexamer reverse transcription was applied to roughly 0.5 to 1 ug RNA. From the immunoSEQ multiplex PCR reads, TCRdb called clonotypes with MiXCR, one entry per CDR3 protein. The sample contains approximately 180,000 distinct CDR3 sequences, approximately 94% of which appear only once. Per germline, CDR1 SQVTM and CDR2 ANQGSEA. This CDR3 has 15 amino acids. The sequenced material came from CD4+ T cells from PBMCs. This TCR derives from a human donor with multiple sclerosis. The rearrangement joins TRBV29-1 to TRBJ1-4; the D gene is possibly TRBD1 (6 bases). In DNA form, the CDR3 reads TGCACCGCTATGGGGGCAGAGGGAAGACGGGAAAAACTGTTTTTT. Translated, it gives CTAMGAEGRREKLFF.